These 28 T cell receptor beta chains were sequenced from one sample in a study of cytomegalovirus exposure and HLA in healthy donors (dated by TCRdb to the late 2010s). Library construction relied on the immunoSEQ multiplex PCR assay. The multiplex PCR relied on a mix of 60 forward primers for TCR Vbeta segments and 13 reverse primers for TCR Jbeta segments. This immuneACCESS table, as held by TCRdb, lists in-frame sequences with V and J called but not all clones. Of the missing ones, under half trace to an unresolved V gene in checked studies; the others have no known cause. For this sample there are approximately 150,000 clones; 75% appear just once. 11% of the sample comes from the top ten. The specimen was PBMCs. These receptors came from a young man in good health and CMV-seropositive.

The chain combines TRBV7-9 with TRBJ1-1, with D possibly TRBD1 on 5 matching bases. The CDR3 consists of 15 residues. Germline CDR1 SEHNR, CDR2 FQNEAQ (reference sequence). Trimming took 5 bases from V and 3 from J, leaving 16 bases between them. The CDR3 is CASSHRQLRDTEAFF. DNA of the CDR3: TGTGCCAGCAGCCACAGACAGTTAAGGGACACTGAAGCTTTCTTT.

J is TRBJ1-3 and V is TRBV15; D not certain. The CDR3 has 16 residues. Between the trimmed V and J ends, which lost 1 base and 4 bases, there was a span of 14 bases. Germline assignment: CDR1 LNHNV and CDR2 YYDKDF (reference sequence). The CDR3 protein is CATSRAGVAGGNTIYF. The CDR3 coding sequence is TGTGCCACCAGCAGAGCCGGGGTTGCAGGAGGAAACACCATATATTTT.

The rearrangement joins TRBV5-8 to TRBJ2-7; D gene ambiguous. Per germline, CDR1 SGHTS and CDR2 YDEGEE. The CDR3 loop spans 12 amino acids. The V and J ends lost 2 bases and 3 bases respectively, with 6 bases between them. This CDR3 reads CASSFSLYEQYF. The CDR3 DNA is TGTGCCAGCAGCTTTTCTCTCTACGAGCAGTACTTC.

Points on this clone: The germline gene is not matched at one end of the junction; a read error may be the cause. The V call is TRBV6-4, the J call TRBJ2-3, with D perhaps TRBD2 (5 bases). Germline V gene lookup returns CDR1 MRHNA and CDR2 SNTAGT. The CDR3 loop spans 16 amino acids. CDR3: CAGSARRTEARDTQYF. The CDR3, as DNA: TGTGCCGGCAGTGCCCGAAGGACGGAGGCACGGGATACGCAGTATTTT.

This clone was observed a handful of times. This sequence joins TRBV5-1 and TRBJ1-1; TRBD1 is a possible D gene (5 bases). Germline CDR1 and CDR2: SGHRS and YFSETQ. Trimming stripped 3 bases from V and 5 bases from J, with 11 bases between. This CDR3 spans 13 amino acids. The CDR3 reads CASSYIQETEAFF. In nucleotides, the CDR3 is TGCGCCAGCAGCTACATACAGGAGACTGAAGCTTTCTTT.

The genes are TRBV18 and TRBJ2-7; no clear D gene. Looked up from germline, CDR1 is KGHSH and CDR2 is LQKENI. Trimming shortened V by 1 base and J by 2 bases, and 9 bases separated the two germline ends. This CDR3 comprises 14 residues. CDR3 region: CASSPLSTTYEQYF. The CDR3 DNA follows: TGTGCCAGCTCACCACTTAGTACTACCTACGAGCAGTACTTC.

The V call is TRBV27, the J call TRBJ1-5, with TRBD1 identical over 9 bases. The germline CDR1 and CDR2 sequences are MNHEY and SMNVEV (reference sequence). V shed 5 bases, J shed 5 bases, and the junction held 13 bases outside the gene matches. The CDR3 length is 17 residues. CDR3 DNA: TGTGCCAGCAGTCTTTATCCCGGGACAGGGAACGATCAGCCCCAGCATTTT. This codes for CASSLYPGTGNDQPQHF.

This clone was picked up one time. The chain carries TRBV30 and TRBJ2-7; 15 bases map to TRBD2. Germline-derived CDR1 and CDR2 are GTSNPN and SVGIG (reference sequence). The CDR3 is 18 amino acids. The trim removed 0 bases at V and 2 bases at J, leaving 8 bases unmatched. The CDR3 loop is CAWSVRTSGRAFPYEQYF. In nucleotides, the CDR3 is TGTGCCTGGAGTGTACGGACTAGCGGGAGGGCTTTCCCCTACGAGCAGTACTTC.

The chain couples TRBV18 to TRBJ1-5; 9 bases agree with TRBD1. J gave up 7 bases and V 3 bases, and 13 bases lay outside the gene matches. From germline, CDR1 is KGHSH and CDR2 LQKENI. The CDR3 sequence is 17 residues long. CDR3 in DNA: TGTGCCAGCTCACCCAAACCCGGGACAGGGTCTTTGCAGCCCCAGCATTTT. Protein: CASSPKPGTGSLQPQHF.

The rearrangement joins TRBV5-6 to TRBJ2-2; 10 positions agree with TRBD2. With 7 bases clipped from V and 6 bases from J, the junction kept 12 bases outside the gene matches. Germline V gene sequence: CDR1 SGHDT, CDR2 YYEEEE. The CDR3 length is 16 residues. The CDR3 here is CASEGQLAGAPGELFF. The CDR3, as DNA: TGTGCCAGCGAGGGTCAGCTAGCGGGAGCTCCCGGGGAGCTGTTTTTT. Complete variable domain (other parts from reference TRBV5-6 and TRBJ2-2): DAGVTQSPTHLIKTRGQQVTLRCSPKSGHDTVSWYQQALGQGPQFIFQYYEEEERQRGNFPDRFSGHQFPNYSSELNVNALLLGDSALYLCASEGQLAGAPGELFFGEGSRLTVL.

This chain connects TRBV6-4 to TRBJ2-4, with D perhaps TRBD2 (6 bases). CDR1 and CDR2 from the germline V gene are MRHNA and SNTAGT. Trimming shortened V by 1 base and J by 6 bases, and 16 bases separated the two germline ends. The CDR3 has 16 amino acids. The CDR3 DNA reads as TGTGCCAGCAGTGACTTCGGCGGGACGACGGCAAACATTCAGTACTTC. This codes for CASSDFGGTTANIQYF.

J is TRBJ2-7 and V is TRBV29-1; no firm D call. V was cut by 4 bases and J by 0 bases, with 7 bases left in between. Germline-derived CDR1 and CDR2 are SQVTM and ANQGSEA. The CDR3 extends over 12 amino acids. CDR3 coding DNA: TGCAGCGTTGTAGCACTCTCCTACGAGCAGTACTTC. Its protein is CSVVALSYEQYF.

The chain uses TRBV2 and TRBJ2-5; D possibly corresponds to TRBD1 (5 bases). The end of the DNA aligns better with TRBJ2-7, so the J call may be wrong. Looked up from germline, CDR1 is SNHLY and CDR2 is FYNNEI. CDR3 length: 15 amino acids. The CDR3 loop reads CASRDHRTTNYEQYF. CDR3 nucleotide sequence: TGTGCCAGCAGGGATCATAGGACAACGAATTACGAGCAGTACTTC.

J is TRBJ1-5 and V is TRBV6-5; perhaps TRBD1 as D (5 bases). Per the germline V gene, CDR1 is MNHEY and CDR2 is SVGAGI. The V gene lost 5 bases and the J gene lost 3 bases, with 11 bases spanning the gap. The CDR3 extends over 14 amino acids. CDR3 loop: CASSTRDSNQPQHF. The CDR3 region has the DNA TGTGCCAGCAGTACCCGGGACTCCAATCAGCCCCAGCATTTT.

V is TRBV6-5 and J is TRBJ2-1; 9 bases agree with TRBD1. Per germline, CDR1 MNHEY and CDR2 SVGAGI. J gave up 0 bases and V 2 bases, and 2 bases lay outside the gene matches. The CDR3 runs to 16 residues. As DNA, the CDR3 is TGTGCCAGCAGTTACCAGGGACAGGGCTCCTACAATGAGCAGTTCTTC. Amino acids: CASSYQGQGSYNEQFF.

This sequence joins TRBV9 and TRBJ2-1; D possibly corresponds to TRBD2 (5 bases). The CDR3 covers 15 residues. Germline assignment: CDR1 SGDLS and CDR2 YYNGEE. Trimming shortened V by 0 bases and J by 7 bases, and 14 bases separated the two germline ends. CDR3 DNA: TGTGCCAGCAGCGTAGGGGAGCGGTTGGGAAATGAGCAGTTCTTC. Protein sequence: CASSVGERLGNEQFF.

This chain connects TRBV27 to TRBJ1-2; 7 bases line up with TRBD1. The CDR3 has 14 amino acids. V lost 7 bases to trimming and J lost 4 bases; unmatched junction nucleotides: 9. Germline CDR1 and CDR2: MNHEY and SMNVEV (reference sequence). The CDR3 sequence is CASTEIGTVYGYTF. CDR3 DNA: TGTGCCAGCACCGAAATTGGGACAGTCTATGGCTACACCTTC.

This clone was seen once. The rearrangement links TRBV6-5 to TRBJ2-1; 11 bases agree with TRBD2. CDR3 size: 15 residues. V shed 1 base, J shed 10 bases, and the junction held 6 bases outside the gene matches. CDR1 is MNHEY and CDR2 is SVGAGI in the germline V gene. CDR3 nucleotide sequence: TGTGCCAGCAGTTACTTCGGACTAGCGGGTTGGGAGCAGTTCTTC. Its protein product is CASSYFGLAGWEQFF.

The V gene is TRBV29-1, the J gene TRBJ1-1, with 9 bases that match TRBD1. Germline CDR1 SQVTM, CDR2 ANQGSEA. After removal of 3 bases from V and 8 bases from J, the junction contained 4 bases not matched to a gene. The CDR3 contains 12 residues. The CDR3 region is CSVDRTGAEAFF. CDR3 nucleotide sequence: TGCAGCGTTGATCGGACAGGGGCCGAAGCTTTCTTT. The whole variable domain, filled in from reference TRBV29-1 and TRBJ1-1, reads SAVISQKPSRDICQRGTSLTIQCQVDSQVTMMFWYRQQPGQSLTLIATANQGSEATYESGFVIDKFPISRPNLTFSTLTVSNMSPEDSSIYLCSVDRTGAEAFFGQGTRLTVV.

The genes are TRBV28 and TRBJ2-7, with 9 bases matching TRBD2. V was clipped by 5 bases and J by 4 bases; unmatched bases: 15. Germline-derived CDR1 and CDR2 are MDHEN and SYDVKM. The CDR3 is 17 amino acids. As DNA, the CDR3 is TGTGCCAGCAGTCGCATCGGTGGATTGGCGGGAGGGTACGAGCAGTACTTC. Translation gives CASSRIGGLAGGYEQYF.

CDR3 DNA sequence: TGTGCCAGCAGTTCGGGTTTACGGGACGAGCAGTACTTC. This encodes CASSSGLRDEQYF. The chain is built from TRBV28 and TRBJ2-7; unclear D gene. The V and J ends lost 4 bases and 5 bases respectively, with 12 bases between them. The CDR3 spans 13 residues. Germline V CDR1 and CDR2: MDHEN, SYDVKM.

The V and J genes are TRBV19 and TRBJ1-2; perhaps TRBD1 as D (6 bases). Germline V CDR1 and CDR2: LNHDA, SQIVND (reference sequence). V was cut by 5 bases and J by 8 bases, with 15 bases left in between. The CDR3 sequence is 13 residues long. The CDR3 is CASSLQGSLGYTF. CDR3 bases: TGTGCCAGTAGTCTTCAGGGGTCCCTAGGCTACACCTTC. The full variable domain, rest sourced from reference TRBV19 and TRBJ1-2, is DGGITQSPKYLFRKEGQNVTLSCEQNLNHDAMYWYRQDPGQGLRLIYYSQIVNDFQKGDIAEGYSVSREKKESFPLTVTSAQKNPTAFYLCASSLQGSLGYTFGSGTRLTVV.

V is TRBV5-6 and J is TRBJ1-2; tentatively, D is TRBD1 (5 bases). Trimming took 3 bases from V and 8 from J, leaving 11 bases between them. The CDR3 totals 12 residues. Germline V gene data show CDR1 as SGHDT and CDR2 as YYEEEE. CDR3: CASSWGGSGYTF. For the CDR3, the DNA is TGTGCCAGCAGCTGGGGGGGATCCGGCTACACCTTC.

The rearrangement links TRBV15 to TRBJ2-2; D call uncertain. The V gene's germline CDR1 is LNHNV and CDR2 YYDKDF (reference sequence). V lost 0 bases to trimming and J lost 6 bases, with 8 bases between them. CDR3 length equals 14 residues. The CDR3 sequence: CATSRETKAGELFF. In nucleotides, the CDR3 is TGTGCCACCAGCAGAGAAACTAAAGCCGGGGAGCTGTTTTTT.

The DNA of the CDR3 is TGCGCCAGCAGCCAAGAGAACCTAGCGGGCTTTACCGGGGAGCTGTTTTTT. Its protein product is CASSQENLAGFTGELFF. V is TRBV4-1 and J is TRBJ2-2, with 8 bases that match TRBD2. The CDR3 consists of 17 residues. With 0 bases clipped from V and 5 bases from J, the junction kept 8 bases outside the gene matches. From germline, CDR1 is MGHRA and CDR2 YSYEKL.

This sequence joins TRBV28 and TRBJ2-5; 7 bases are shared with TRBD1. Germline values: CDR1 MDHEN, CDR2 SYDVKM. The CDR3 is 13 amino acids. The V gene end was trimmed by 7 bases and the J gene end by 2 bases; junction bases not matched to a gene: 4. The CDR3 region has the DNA TGTGCCAGCACATCACAGGGGCAAGAGACCCAGTACTTC. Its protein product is CASTSQGQETQYF.

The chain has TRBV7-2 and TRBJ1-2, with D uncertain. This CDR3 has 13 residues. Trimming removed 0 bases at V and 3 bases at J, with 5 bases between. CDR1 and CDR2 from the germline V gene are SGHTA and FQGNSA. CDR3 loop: CASSLAAYYGYTF. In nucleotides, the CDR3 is TGTGCCAGCAGCTTAGCGGCATACTATGGCTACACCTTC.

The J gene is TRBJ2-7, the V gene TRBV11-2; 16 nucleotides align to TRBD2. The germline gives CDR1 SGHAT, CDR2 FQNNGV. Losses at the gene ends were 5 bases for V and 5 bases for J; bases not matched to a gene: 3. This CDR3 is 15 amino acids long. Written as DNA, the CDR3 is TGTGCCAGCAGCATCGGGACTAGCGGGAGGGACGAGCAGTACTTC. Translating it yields CASSIGTSGRDEQYF.